This T cell receptor beta chain was profiled in a study of blood T cell repertoires in COVID-19 (dated by TCRdb to 2018 to 2021). Study-level background: The collaborator samples originated in the United States, Italy and Spain and spanned the acute and convalescent phases of COVID-19. The material from the prospective study consisted of cDNA or gDNA derived from T cells, B-cell-depleted T cells, or PBMCs. The repertoires were released in a freely available public database intended as a resource for research on the immune response to SARS-CoV-2. Subjects who had been exposed to COVID-19, were actively infected with it, or had recovered from it provided the deeply sampled blood TCRbeta repertoires that made up the dataset. Sample metadata almost always included a de-identified subject ID, COVID-19 status, age in years and sex. Samples came from the ongoing ImmuneRACE study (first 160 participants) plus 1,254 subjects from 6 global collaborators. HLA class I and class II types, where available, came from metadata supplied by the sample provider rather than from assay-based typing. Study-level results and caveats: The quantity of clinical and demographic metadata differed by source and by participant and was supplied without curation.

Each collaborating institution followed its own protocols to collect whole blood in K2EDTA tubes. Collaborator samples were shipped for TCRbeta analysis as frozen whole blood, isolated PBMCs, or DNA extracted from either sample type. According to the germline V gene, CDR1 reads SGHTA and CDR2 reads FQGTGA. Ends trimmed: V by 2 bases, J by 2 bases; bases unmatched to a gene: 6. Reading from cysteine to phenylalanine, the CDR3 counts 17 amino acids. Of the read, only the CDR3 DNA is kept; its 51 bases are in frame from base 1. TCRbeta CDR3 regions were amplified from genomic DNA by means of the immunoSEQ Assay, a bias-controlled multiplex PCR. From the authors' description of their analysis: The number of nucleated cells in each sample was estimated from the amplification of reference gene primers within the assay. Sequence reads were collapsed and filtered to measure the absolute abundance of every unique TCRbeta CDR3 rearrangement. For each sample, productive Simpson clonality was calculated as the square root of Simpson's diversity index across productive rearrangements. Held by TCRdb, this immuneACCESS table contains in-frame sequences only and omits some clones. Under half of the omission traces to an unresolved V gene where checked; the cause of the rest is unknown. V, J and clone size were drawn from that table, and D and trimming were deduced from the DNA. Counted in this sample were some 190,000 clones; 84% of them appeared once. The ten largest clones take up roughly 4.6% of the sample.

Comment on this clone: The antigen it recognizes is unknown. No much larger clone exists at a distance of one base, and base qualities are not known.

Sequencing used peripheral blood. Recombination joined TRBV7-3 with TRBJ2-2; 9 bases in between match TRBD1. This TCR was recovered from a woman in her 70s with active or convalescent COVID-19. The DNA sequence is as follows: TGTGCCAGCAGCTTACACCGGGACAGGGTTAACACCGGGGAGCTGTTTTTT. Its coded protein is CASSLHRDRVNTGELFF.